Here is one T cell receptor (beta chain) with its context. Its antigen is unknown. No base quality information exists; no much larger clone differs at one position. RNA was extracted using the RNeasy kit, and about 0.45 to 1 ug of the RNA was reverse transcribed with random hexamers. The immunoSEQ multiplex PCR assay, which covers 54 Vbeta and 13 Jbeta segments, was used to amplify TCR beta CDR3 regions. To correct PCR amplification bias, a synthetic template baseline was used for both primer optimization and computational correction. In the paper's pipeline: Only productive sequences were kept, with reads annotated to V, D and J genes according to IMGT and analyzed in immunoSEQ Analyzer. Clonality was calculated as one minus the Shannon entropy normalized by log2 of the number of productive unique sequences. For each patient and control, public and private clones were evaluated within the 100 most prevalent clones. Clones were defined as Susac-specific if absent from the healthy and MS cohorts, from 900 to 1,200 published viral clones and from other ImmuneACCESS disease sequences. TCRdb trimmed public reads at Q25 via fastp, called clones via MiXCR and kept in-frame beta chains. Merged by CDR3 protein, the rows form single entries marked with the most common genes and DNA. Clone size and V and J calls follow TCRdb, not the original study. In all, the sample holds 71,000 or so distinct CDR3 sequences, and roughly 93% of those were seen once. Of the sample, about 0.15% falls within the top ten clones.

This specimen belongs to a study of CD8 T cells in Susac syndrome (dated 2019 in TCRdb). In terms of the full investigation: Among the sequenced Susac syndrome patients, six had clinically active disease and 8 or 9 were in clinical remission. Repertoire sequencing was used to test whether CD8+ T cell activation and differentiation in Susac syndrome was antigen driven. At blood withdrawal, Susac syndrome patients were therapy-naive, treated with corticosteroids (with IVIg additionally given to some), or treated with IVIg alone.

Here is what the overall study found, with its caveats: The study acknowledged that relatively few individuals were included in the TCR sequencing and HLA analysis. The CD4+ T cell repertoire of patients with Susac syndrome showed no detectable clonal expansion.

High-throughput TCR beta sequencing profiled peripheral blood CD8+ and CD4+ T cells from healthy donors, Susac syndrome patients and multiple sclerosis patients. Susac syndrome patients met recently defined diagnostic criteria for definite or probable disease. CD8+ TEMRA cells were enriched by FACS, while bulk CD8+ and CD4+ T cells were purified by magnetic negative isolation. Blood was collected in EDTA tubes and processed within 24 hours, with PBMCs isolated through density gradient centrifugation. PBMCs intended for TCR sequencing were cryopreserved in liquid nitrogen and were subsequently thawed in a 37 degrees C water bath. Purity of sorted or isolated CD4+, CD8+ and CD8+ TEMRA cells was at least 90%. The CDR3 goes from the cysteine to the phenylalanine over 13 residues. The CDR3 DNA has 39 bases and is translated from base 1. The germline V gene yields MNHEY for CDR1 and SVGEGT for CDR2. The V end gives up 10 bases and the J end 4 bases, leaving 5 bases in the junction not matched to a gene.

The TCR originated in a human donor with Susac syndrome. The rearrangement joined TRBV6-2 or TRBV6-3 to TRBJ2-5, and 11 bases in between align with TRBD2. Source material: CD4+ T cells from PBMCs. CDR3 protein: CATALAGVETQYF. The DNA reads as follows: TGTGCCACCGCACTAGCGGGGGTAGAGACCCAGTACTTC.